This is a list of T cell receptor beta chains from one sample in a study of shared clonotypes between healthy human individuals. Assay used: immunoSEQ multiplex PCR; TCRdb lists only in-frame clones, some missing. The sample lists 450,000 to 500,000 clones; around 80% were seen once. Sequencing used PBMCs. The receptors were sampled from a woman between 40 and 50 years old in good health. Some clones in this sample may be carry-over from other donors' samples. Each CDR3 is given with its conserved first and last residue. D genes are given only for firm matches. Size tells how often a clone was seen (once, few, many) or the class of an expanded clone, and some rows leave it out.

v_gene,abundance,j_gene,d_gene,CDR3aa,CDR3nt
TRBV15,-,TRBJ2-3,-,CATSRGQSTDTQYF,TGTGCCACCAGCAGAGGACAGAGCACAGATACGCAGTATTTT
TRBV11-3,-,TRBJ2-1,-,CASSSSRGYNEQFF,TGTGCCAGCAGCTCCTCCCGAGGGTACAATGAGCAGTTCTTC
TRBV7-7,-,TRBJ2-2,-,CASSSGPSRGTGELFF,TGTGCTAGCAGCTCAGGACCCTCTCGAGGCACCGGGGAGCTGTTTTTT
TRBV10-3,-,TRBJ2-7,TRBD1,CAISDERTGRYEQYF,TGTGCCATCAGTGACGAGAGGACAGGGAGGTACGAGCAGTACTTC
TRBV4-1,-,TRBJ1-4,-,CASSQVELNEKLFF,TGCGCCAGCAGCCAAGTGGAGCTAAATGAAAAACTGTTTTTT
TRBV7-3,-,TRBJ2-1,TRBD2,CASSLRTSNEQFF,TGTGCCAGCAGTCTTCGGACTAGTAATGAGCAGTTCTTC
TRBV28,-,TRBJ2-1,TRBD2,CASRGQGLAGTGEQFF,TGTGCCAGCAGGGGGCAGGGGCTAGCGGGTACGGGTGAGCAGTTCTTC
TRBV6-4,-,TRBJ2-1,-,CASSEVGGYNEQFF,TGTGCCAGCAGTGAGGTGGGCGGGTACAATGAGCAGTTCTTC
TRBV29-1,-,TRBJ2-3,-,CSAHLVGMVDTDTQYF,TGCAGCGCTCATTTGGTAGGGATGGTGGACACAGATACGCAGTATTTT
TRBV11-2,-,TRBJ2-7,TRBD1,CASSPDRGGYEQYF,TGTGCCAGCAGCCCCGACAGGGGTGGCTACGAGCAGTACTTC
TRBV7-8,-,TRBJ2-7,TRBD2,CASSLGLAGVGEQYF,TGTGCCAGCAGCTTAGGGCTAGCGGGAGTAGGTGAGCAGTACTTC
TRBV2,-,TRBJ2-3,-,CASRMFERRTDTQYF,TGTGCCAGCAGGATGTTTGAGCGGCGCACAGATACGCAGTATTTT
TRBV29-1,-,TRBJ1-1,-,CSVEDRNTEAFF,TGCAGCGTTGAAGATAGGAACACTGAAGCTTTCTTT
TRBV10-3,-,TRBJ2-3,-,CAISDGGHSTDTQYF,TGTGCCATCTCCGATGGGGGGCACTCCACAGATACGCAGTATTTT
TRBV2,few,TRBJ1-5,-,CASSVGGPQPQHF,TGTGCCAGCTCCGTCGGGGGGCCTCAGCCCCAGCATTTT
TRBV7-2,-,TRBJ1-3,-,CASRGGSGPGNTIYF,TGTGCCAGCAGGGGAGGGAGTGGGCCTGGAAACACCATATATTTT
TRBV6-1,-,TRBJ1-4,-,CASGTGDPEKLFF,TGTGCCAGCGGCACGGGCGACCCTGAAAAACTGTTTTTT
TRBV4-2,-,TRBJ2-3,TRBD2,CASSQSVAGGTDTQYF,TGTGCCAGCAGCCAGTCGGTAGCGGGAGGAACAGATACGCAGTATTTT
TRBV27,-,TRBJ2-1,TRBD2,CASSQAMGLAGGNEQFF,TGTGCCAGCAGTCAAGCAATGGGGCTAGCGGGAGGCAATGAGCAGTTCTTC
TRBV6-5,few,TRBJ1-1,-,CASMRYPNTEAFF,TGTGCCAGCATGCGGTACCCGAACACTGAAGCTTTCTTT
TRBV4-2,-,TRBJ2-2,-,CASSQDISRRGGELFF,TGTGCCAGCAGCCAAGATATCAGCAGACGGGGCGGGGAGCTGTTTTTT
TRBV6-6,-,TRBJ2-1,-,CASSWSGGAYNEQFF,TGTGCCAGCAGTTGGAGCGGAGGGGCCTACAATGAGCAGTTCTTC
TRBV11-1,few,TRBJ2-7,-,CASSLGGVNPLEQYF,TGTGCCAGCAGCTTAGGCGGGGTTAACCCTCTCGAGCAGTACTTC
TRBV7-2,-,TRBJ1-2,TRBD1,CASSTRAGGYGYTF,TGTGCCAGCAGCACCCGGGCAGGGGGCTATGGCTACACCTTC
TRBV4-1,-,TRBJ2-2,TRBD2,CASSQTLGLAGSNTGELFF,TGCGCCAGCAGCCAGACCCTGGGGCTAGCGGGATCGAACACCGGGGAGCTGTTTTTT
TRBV2,many,TRBJ2-1,-,CARLGGNGNEQFF,TGTGCCAGGTTGGGGGGAAATGGGAATGAGCAGTTCTTC
TRBV28,-,TRBJ1-6,TRBD1,CASRGQGYNSPLHF,TGTGCCAGCAGGGGACAGGGTTATAATTCACCCCTCCACTTT
TRBV11-2,-,TRBJ2-1,-,CASSPPGTETYNEQFF,TGTGCCAGCAGCCCTCCCGGGACGGAGACCTACAATGAGCAGTTCTTC
TRBV6-5,-,TRBJ2-5,TRBD1,CASRLGQGPQETQYF,TGTGCCAGCAGACTCGGACAGGGACCACAAGAGACCCAGTACTTC
TRBV28,-,TRBJ2-6,-,CASSNLSGANVLTF,TGTGCCAGCAGTAATCTCTCTGGGGCCAACGTCCTGACTTTC
TRBV5-4,-,TRBJ1-1,-,CASSPKGRQAGTEAFF,TGTGCCAGCAGCCCCAAGGGGCGACAGGCTGGAACTGAAGCTTTCTTT
TRBV5-6,-,TRBJ2-1,-,CASSLVGGSYNEQFF,TGTGCCAGCAGCTTGGTTGGCGGTTCCTACAATGAGCAGTTCTTC
TRBV5-5,-,TRBJ2-3,-,CASSFGFLDTQYF,TGTGCCAGCAGCTTTGGCTTCCTAGATACGCAGTATTTT
TRBV28,-,TRBJ2-7,-,CASSPDFSSRNYEQYF,TGTGCCAGCAGTCCCGATTTTAGCTCACGAAACTACGAGCAGTACTTC
TRBV7-6,-,TRBJ2-1,TRBD2,CASSFSGLAGANEQFF,TGTGCCAGCAGCTTCTCGGGACTAGCGGGAGCGAATGAGCAGTTCTTC